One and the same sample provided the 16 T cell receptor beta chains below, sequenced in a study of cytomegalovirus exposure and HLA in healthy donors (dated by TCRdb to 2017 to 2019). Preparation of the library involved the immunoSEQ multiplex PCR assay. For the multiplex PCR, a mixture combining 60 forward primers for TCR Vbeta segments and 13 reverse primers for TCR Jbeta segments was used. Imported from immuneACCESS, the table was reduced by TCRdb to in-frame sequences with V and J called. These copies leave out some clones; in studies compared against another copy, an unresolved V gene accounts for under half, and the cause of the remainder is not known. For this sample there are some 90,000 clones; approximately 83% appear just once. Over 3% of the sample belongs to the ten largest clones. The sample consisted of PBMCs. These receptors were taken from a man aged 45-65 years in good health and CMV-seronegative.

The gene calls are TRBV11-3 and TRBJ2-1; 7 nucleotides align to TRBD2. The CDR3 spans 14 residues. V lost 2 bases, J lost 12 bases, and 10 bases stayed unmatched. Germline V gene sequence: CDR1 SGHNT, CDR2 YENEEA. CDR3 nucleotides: TGTGCCAGCAGCTTAACGGGACTACAGGTGGTGCAGTTCTTC. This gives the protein CASSLTGLQVVQFF.

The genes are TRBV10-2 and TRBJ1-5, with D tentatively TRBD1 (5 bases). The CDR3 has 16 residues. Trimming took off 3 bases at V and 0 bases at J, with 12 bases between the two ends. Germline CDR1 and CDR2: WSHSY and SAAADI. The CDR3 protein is CASSDAQAYSNQPQHF. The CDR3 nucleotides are TGCGCCAGCAGTGACGCACAGGCCTATAGCAATCAGCCCCAGCATTTT.

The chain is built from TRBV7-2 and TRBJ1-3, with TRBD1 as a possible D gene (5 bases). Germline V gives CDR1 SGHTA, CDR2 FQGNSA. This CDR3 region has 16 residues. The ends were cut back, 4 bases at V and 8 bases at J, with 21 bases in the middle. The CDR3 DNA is TGTGCCAGCAGCTCACGAACGGGACGATGGGAGGACACCATATATTTT. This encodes CASSSRTGRWEDTIYF.

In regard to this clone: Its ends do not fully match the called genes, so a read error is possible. CDR3 coding DNA: TGTTCCAGCAGCGGGTTTCAGGGGGAAGCTTTCTTT. It codes for CSSSGFQGEAFF. The J gene is TRBJ1-1, the V gene TRBV7-9; D is perhaps TRBD1 (6 bases). Looked up from germline, CDR1 is SEHNR and CDR2 is FQNEAQ (reference sequence). The CDR3 is made up of 12 amino acids.

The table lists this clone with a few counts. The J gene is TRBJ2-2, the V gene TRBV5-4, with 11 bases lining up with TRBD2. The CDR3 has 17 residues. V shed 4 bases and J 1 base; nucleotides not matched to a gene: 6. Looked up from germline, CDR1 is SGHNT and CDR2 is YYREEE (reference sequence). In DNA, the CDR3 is TGTGCCAGCAGCCCACCCGGACTAGCGGGGAACACCGGGGAGCTGTTTTTT. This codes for CASSPPGLAGNTGELFF.

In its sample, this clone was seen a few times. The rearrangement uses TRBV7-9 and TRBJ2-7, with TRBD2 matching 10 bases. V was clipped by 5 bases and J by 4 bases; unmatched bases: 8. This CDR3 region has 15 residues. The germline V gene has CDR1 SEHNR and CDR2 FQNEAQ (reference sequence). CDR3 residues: CASSPLAGGAYEQYF. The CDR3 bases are TGTGCCAGCAGCCCCTTAGCGGGAGGAGCTTACGAGCAGTACTTC.

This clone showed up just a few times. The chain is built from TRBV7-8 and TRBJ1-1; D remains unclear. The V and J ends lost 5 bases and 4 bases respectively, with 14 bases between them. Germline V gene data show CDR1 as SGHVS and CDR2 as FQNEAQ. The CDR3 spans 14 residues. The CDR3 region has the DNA TGTGCCAGCAGCATCCTGGGCCTGACCACTGAAGCTTTCTTT. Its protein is CASSILGLTTEAFF.

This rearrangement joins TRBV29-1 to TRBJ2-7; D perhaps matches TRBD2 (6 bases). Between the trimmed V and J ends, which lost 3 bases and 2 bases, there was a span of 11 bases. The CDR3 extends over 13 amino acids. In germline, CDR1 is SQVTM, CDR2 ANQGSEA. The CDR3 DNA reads TGCAGCGTTGATCAGGAGGGGACCTACGAGCAGTACTTC. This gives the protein CSVDQEGTYEQYF.

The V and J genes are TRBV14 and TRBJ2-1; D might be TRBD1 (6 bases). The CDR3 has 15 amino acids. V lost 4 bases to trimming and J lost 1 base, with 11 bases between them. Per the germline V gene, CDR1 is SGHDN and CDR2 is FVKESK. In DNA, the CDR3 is TGTGCCAGCAGCCCAGGGGTTGGGTCCTACAATGAGCAGTTCTTC. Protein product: CASSPGVGSYNEQFF.

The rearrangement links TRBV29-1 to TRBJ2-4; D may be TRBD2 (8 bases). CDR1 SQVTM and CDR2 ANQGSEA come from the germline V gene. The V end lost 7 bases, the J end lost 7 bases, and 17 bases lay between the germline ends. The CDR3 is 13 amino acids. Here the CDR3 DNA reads TGCAGCGCCCGGGAGGGACAGTCGAACATTCAGTACTTC. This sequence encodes CSAREGQSNIQYF.

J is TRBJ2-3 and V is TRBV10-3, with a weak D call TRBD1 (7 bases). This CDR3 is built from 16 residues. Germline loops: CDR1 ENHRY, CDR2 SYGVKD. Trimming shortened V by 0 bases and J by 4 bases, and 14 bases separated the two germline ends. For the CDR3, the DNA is TGTGCCATCAGTGAGTCGAGGACAGGAGGGGCAGATACGCAGTATTTT. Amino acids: CAISESRTGGADTQYF.

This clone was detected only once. In DNA form, the CDR3 reads TGCGCCAGCAGCACCCGGACAGGGAATCATGGTGAAGCTTTCTTT. It specifies CASSTRTGNHGEAFF. The chain links TRBV5-1 to TRBJ1-1; 8 positions agree with TRBD1. Germline values: CDR1 SGHRS, CDR2 YFSETQ. The ends lost 4 bases at V and 7 bases at J; junction bases unmatched: 12. The CDR3 sequence is 15 residues long.

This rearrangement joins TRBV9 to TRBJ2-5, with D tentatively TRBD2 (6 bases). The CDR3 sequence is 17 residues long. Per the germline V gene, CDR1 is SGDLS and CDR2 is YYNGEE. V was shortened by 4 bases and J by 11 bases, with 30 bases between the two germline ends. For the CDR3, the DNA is TGTGCCAGCAGCTCACCCCCATCGGGAGACGCCCTATGGGAGCAGTACTTC. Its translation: CASSSPPSGDALWEQYF.

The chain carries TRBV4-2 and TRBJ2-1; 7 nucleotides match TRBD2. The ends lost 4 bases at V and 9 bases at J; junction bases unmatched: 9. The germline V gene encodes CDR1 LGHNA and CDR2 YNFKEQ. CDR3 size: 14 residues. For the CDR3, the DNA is TGTGCCAGCAGCCGCCAGACTAGCCGCACTGAGCAGTTCTTC. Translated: CASSRQTSRTEQFF.

CDR3 sequence reads: CASRATGTATYEQYF. CDR3 sequence (DNA): TGTGCCAGCAGGGCTACCGGGACAGCAACCTACGAGCAGTACTTC. This sequence joins TRBV5-4 and TRBJ2-7; TRBD1 agrees at 7 bases. There are 15 residues in the CDR3. CDR1 and CDR2 (germline): SGHNT, YYREEE (reference sequence). V lost 5 bases to trimming and J lost 2 bases; unmatched junction nucleotides: 10.

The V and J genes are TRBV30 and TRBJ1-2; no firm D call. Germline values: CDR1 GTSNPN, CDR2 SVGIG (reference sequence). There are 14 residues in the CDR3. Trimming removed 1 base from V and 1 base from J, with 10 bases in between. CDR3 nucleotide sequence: TGTGCCTGGAGTGGGATACAGAGTAACTATGGCTACACCTTC. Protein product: CAWSGIQSNYGYTF.